This T cell receptor (beta chain) was retrieved from a study of T cell responses to AZD1222 COVID-19 vaccine (dated by TCRdb to the early 2020s). For context, the study as a whole: TCR sequencing covered approximately 230 trial participants: approximately 200 given two doses of AZD1222 and 26 given two doses of MenACWY control vaccine. Enrollment into the trials was organized by age into subgroups of 18-55, 56-69 and 70-plus years, and those subgroups contained roughly 150, 30 and 60 TCR-sequenced participants, respectively.

The CDR3 regions of human TCRbeta chains were analyzed by immunosequencing. The paper's data handling went like this. Repertoire TCRs were checked for matches against a reference library of SARS-CoV-2-specific TCRs that had been generated using the MIRA antigen-specificity platform. Breadth was defined as the fraction of unique TCRs that were SARS-CoV-2-associated, and depth was defined as the fraction of total T cells that were SARS-CoV-2-associated. Each spike-specific TCR was assigned to its reactive spike region and to a CD4 or CD8 class using the MIRA data. Log10-transformed breadth and depth values were compared by one-way ANOVA with Sidak's multiple comparisons tests. In its TCRdb copy, this immuneACCESS table keeps in-frame sequences only and misses some clones. Where compared with another copy, unresolved V genes explain less than half of these, and the others have no known cause. D and trimming come from the DNA, and the V and J calls and clone size come from that table. The sample data list 150,000 or so clones, and roughly 88% of these were observed just once. Clones ranked in the top ten supply roughly 0.98% of the sample.

In regard to this clone: Its cognate antigen has yet to be identified. Base qualities are not recorded, but no much larger clone differs from it by a single base.

The germline V gene gives CDR1 as SGDLS and CDR2 as YYNGEE. V sheds 4 bases and J sheds 1 base, leaving 14 bases between their ends. Measured from the cysteine to the phenylalanine, the CDR3 is 16 residues long. Only the CDR3 DNA is retained, 48 bases long and in frame from the first base. What the time point label conveys for this sample: about 28 days (+/-7) after the second vaccine dose. AZD1222 recipients whose second dose came at about 4 weeks and those whose second dose came at about 12 weeks were combined into one group, since spike-specific TCR depth and breadth did not differ between the two schedules. Vaccinee samples were obtained from the UK trials COV001 and COV002, which included a single-blind randomized controlled phase 2/3 trial of AZD1222 (ChAdOx1 nCoV-19) in healthy adults. Trial participant PBMC samples were collected at day 0 and day 28 after the second dose for TCRbeta chain sequencing.

The paper as a whole reports these results and caveats: The 56-69-year group was small, and its depth increase did not reach significance, likely because of low power. CD4 TCRs associated with the vaccine covered the entire spike protein, and the dominant responses were in regions 160-218 and 743-854. Conclusions about previously exposed vaccinees are limited, since just a handful of AZD1222 recipients were seropositive for SARS-CoV-2 at baseline. Reportedly, close to half of the unique spike-specific TCRs recognized epitopes lying outside the regions that are mutated in the B.1.351 and B.1.1.7 variants. Most participants were white British and females outnumbered males, and the authors suggested that clonal diversity may have been underestimated. Because no day 14 peak-response samples were available, repertoires were characterized only after the peak T cell response. After two AZD1222 doses, spike-specific TCR breadth and depth were significantly higher than at day 0 and than in MenACWY recipients.

This sample comprised peripheral blood, obtained 28 days after the second AZD1222 dose. The sequence joins TRBV9 to TRBJ2-2; too little of a D gene remains to name it. The receptor was isolated from an adult who received the AZD1222 COVID-19 vaccine. The bases are TGTGCCAGCAGCTTCCTTTCGTGGGGGAACACCGGGGAGCTGTTTTTT. Protein translation: CASSFLSWGNTGELFF.